The clone carrying this T cell receptor beta chain has only one observation. Its antigen remains unidentified. V lost 8 bases to trimming and J lost 2 bases, with 10 bases between them. The CDR3 contains 12 residues. CDR1 and CDR2 (germline): ENHRY, SYGVKD. The record originates from a study of cytomegalovirus exposure and HLA in healthy donors. Whole-study findings and limits: Overall, around 160 TCR beta chains were annotated as cytomegalovirus-associated.

Sequencing used immunoSEQ multiplex PCR; TCRdb keeps in-frame clones, though not all of them. The repertoire holds over 250,000 clones, with roughly 90% as singletons. This TCR derives from a woman in her 30s in good health and CMV-seropositive. Input material: PBMCs. V and J are TRBV10-3 and TRBJ2-7; either TRBD1 or TRBD2 may supply D (5 bases each). The CDR3 DNA is TGTGCCATCGGGGACGGTGCCTACGAGCAGTACTTC. It translates to CAIGDGAYEQYF.